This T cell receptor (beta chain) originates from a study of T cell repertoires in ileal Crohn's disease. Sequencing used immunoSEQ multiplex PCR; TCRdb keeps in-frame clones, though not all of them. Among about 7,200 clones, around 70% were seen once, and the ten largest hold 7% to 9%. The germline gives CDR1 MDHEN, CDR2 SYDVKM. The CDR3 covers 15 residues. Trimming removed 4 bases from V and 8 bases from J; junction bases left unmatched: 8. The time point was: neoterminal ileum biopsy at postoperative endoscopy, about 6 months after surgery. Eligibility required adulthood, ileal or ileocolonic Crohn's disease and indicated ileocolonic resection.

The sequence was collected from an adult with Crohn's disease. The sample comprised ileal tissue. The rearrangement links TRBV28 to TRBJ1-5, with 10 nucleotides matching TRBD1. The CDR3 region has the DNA TGTGCCAGCAGTTCGGGACAGGGGATCCGAAAGCCCCAGCATTTT. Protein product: CASSSGQGIRKPQHF.